This T cell receptor (beta chain) was sequenced in a study of T-cell reconstitution after alpha-beta-depleted transplantation in children. Points from the study as a whole: Several hundred rapidly expanded clones from non-depleted graft cells reportedly supplied alpha-beta T cells about two months post-transplant. Diversity of TCRbeta at day 60 was high in some patients, arising from surviving recipient T cells and thymic progenitors. Once a year had passed after transplant, T-cell counts and diversity came mostly from newly produced T cells.

Using unique molecular identifiers, the investigators prepared the TCRbeta library. TCRdb passed the PCR reads through MiXCR, listing each CDR3 protein once. The profile shows 450,000 to 550,000 distinct CDR3 sequences, around 10% of them singletons. This clonotype was seen more than once but under ten times. Antigen specificity is unknown. This TCR came from a female patient aged 2-9 years who had a stem cell transplant for aplastic anemia, so the T cells may come from the graft donor. The source material was PBMCs, mostly from graft donor cells, sampled 180 days after TCRalphabeta/CD19-depleted stem cell transplant.

CDR3 bases: TGCAGTGCCCCCCGGACAGGTGCTCTAACCACCTTC. Protein sequence: CSAPRTGALTTF. The chain uses TRBV20-1 and TRBJ1-2; 7 nucleotides align to TRBD1. Germline V gene data show CDR1 as DFQATT and CDR2 as SNEGSKA (reference sequence). This CDR3 has 12 amino acids. Trimming at V came to 6 bases and at J to 13 bases, leaving 14 bases not matched to a gene.